This T cell receptor (beta chain) was recovered during a study of blood T cell repertoires in COVID-19. Sequenced by immunoSEQ multiplex PCR; TCRdb stores in-frame clones only, minus some. The table includes roughly 290,000 clones, approximately 84% detected once. Trimming removed 6 bases from V and 5 bases from J; junction bases left unmatched: 12. Germline V lookup: CDR1 MDHEN, CDR2 SYDVKM. The CDR3 totals 16 residues. This clone turned up a few times. This TCR came from a woman aged 30 to 39 who had recovered from COVID-19. The rearrangement uses TRBV28 and TRBJ1-5, with 8 bases that match TRBD1. Sample: peripheral blood. The CDR3 sequence: CASSRGQADWDQPQHF. The CDR3 nucleotides are TGTGCCAGCAGCCGGGGACAGGCGGATTGGGATCAGCCCCAGCATTTT. The entire variable domain, with the rest obtained from reference TRBV28 and TRBJ1-5, is as follows: DVKVTQSSRYLVKRTGEKVFLECVQDMDHENMFWYRQDPGLGLRLIYFSYDVKMKEKGDIPEGYSVSREKKERFSLILESASTNQTSMYLCASSRGQADWDQPQHFGDGTRLSIL.